The T cell receptor beta chain described here comes from a study of cytomegalovirus exposure and HLA in healthy donors. Whole-study results and caveats: Usually a TCR sequence was rare, but some public TCRs were found in many donors. Among TCR beta chains, those listed as cytomegalovirus-associated numbered approximately 150.

TCRdb keeps only in-frame clones here, not all; method: immunoSEQ multiplex PCR. Among about 120,000 clones listed, about 84% were seen once. This clone was observed a few times. Its antigen is still unknown. Trimming stripped 7 bases from V and 4 bases from J, with 20 bases between. In germline, CDR1 is SGHVS, CDR2 FQNEAQ. CDR3 length equals 16 residues. The V gene is TRBV7-8, the J gene TRBJ2-1; tentatively, D is TRBD2 (7 bases). The clonotype comes from a woman aged 30 to 39 in good health and CMV-seronegative. Input material: PBMCs. CDR3 region: CASTQGRVRQYNEQFF. CDR3 coding DNA: TGTGCCAGCACTCAGGGGAGGGTGCGGCAATACAATGAGCAGTTCTTC.